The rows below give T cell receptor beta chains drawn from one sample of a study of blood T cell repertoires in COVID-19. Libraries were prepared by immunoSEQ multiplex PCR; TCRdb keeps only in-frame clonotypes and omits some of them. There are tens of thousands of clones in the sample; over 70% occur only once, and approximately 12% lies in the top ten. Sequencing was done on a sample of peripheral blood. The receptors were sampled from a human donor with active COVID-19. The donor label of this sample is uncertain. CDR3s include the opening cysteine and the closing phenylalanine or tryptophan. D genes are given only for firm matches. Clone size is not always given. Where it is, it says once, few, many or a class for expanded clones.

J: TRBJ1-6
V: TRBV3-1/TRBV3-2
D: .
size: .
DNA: TGTGCCAGCAGCACCGGGACAAATAATTCACCCCTCCACTTT
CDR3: CASSTGTNNSPLHF

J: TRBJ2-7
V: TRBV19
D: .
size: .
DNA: TGTGCCAGTAGTATGACAGTAACAAGCTCCTACGAGCAGTACTTC
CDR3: CASSMTVTSSYEQYF

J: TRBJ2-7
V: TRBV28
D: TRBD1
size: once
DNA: TGTGCCAGCAGGACCCGGGACAGGGCCTCCTACGAGCAGTACTTC
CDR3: CASRTRDRASYEQYF

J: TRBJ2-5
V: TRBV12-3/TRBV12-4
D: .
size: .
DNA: TGTGCCAGCGCCGTCAGGAAGACCCAGTACTTC
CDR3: CASAVRKTQYF

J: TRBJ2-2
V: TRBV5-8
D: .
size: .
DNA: TGTGCCAGCAGCTCCGTATCGAACACCGGGGAGCTGTTTTTT
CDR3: CASSSVSNTGELFF

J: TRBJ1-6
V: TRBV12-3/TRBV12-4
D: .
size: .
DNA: TGTGCCAGCAGCCTCATCGAGGGTTCACCCCTCCACTTT
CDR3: CASSLIEGSPLHF

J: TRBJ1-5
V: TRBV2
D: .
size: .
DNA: TGTGCCAGCAGTGAAACGGGTGGGTATCAGCCCCAGCATTTT
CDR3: CASSETGGYQPQHF

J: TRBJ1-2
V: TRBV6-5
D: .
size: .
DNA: TGTGCCAGCACCCCCGGAGGGCGCGGCTATGGCTACACCTTC
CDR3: CASTPGGRGYGYTF

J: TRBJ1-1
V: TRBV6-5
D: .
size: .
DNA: TGTGCCAGCAGTTCCACAGGGTCGGGAACTGAAGCTTTCTTT
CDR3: CASSSTGSGTEAFF

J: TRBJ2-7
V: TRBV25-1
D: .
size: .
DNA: TGTGCTAGTGGAGAGTTCTACGAGCAGTACTTC
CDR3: CASGEFYEQYF

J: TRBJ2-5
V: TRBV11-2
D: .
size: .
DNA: TGTGCCAGCAGCTTAGCGGGAACAGTTAGAGAGACCCAGTACTTC
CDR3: CASSLAGTVRETQYF

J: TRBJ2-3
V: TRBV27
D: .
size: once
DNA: TGTGCCAGCAGTTTAACGGGACTGTTCACAGATACGCAGTATTTT
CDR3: CASSLTGLFTDTQYF

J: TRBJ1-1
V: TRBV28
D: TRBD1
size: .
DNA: TGTGCCAGCGGTCTCAGGGGGGCACTGGAAGCTTTCTTT
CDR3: CASGLRGALEAFF

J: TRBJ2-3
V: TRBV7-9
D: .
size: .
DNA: TGTGCCAGCAACGCAGGGGCTCGCCTTGAGGATACGCAGTATTTT
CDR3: CASNAGARLEDTQYF

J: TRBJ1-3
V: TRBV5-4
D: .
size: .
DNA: TGTGCCAGCAGCGGGGGGGTTTCGTCTGGAAACACCATATATTTT
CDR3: CASSGGVSSGNTIYF

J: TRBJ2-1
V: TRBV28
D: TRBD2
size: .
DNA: TGTGCCAGCAGTTTACTAGCGGGGAGCAATGAGCAGTTCTTC
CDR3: CASSLLAGSNEQFF

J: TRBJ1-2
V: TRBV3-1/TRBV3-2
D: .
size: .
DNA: TGTGCCAGCAGCCAAGTAGGGGAACCTTACTATGGCTACACCTTC
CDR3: CASSQVGEPYYGYTF

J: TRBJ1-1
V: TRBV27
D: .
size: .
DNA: TGTGCCAGCAGTCCTTTCAGGGACACTGAAGCTTTCTTT
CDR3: CASSPFRDTEAFF

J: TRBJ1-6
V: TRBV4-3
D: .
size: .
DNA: TGCGCCAGCAGCCAGAAAGCGAGCTCACCCCTCCACTTT
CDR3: CASSQKASSPLHF

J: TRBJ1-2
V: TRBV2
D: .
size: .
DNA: TGTGCCAGCAGCGAGGACAGCTATGGCTACACCTTC
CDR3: CASSEDSYGYTF

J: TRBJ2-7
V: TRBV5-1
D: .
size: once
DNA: TGCGCCAGCAGCTTGGACTGGGGGCACGAGCAGTACTTC
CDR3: CASSLDWGHEQYF

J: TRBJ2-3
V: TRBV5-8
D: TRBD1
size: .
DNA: TGTGCCAGCAGCTTACAGGGGGCGGATACGCAGTATTTT
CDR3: CASSLQGADTQYF

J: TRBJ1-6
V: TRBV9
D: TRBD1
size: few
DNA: TGTGCCAGCAGCCGGGACAGGGTCGGTTCACCCCTCCACTTT
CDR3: CASSRDRVGSPLHF

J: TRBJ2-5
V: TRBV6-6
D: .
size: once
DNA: TGTGCCAGCAGTCGCCCGGGCCAAGAGACCCAGTACTTC
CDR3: CASSRPGQETQYF

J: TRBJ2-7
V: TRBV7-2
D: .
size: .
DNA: TGTGCCAGCAGCTTAGTAAGTAGCTACGAGCAGTACTTC
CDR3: CASSLVSSYEQYF

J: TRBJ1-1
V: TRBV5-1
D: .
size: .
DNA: TGCGCCAGCAGCTTCGGTGGAGGGAACACTGAAGCTTTCTTT
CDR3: CASSFGGGNTEAFF

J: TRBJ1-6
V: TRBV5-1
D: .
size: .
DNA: TGCGCCAGCAGCTTCGAAGGGGCTTATAATTCACCCCTCCACTTT
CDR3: CASSFEGAYNSPLHF

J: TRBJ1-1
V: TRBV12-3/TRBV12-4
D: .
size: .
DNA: TGTGCCAGCAGCCTTGGACTTGTTGGAGCTTTCTTT
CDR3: CASSLGLVGAFF

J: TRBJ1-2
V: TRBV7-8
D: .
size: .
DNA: TGTGCCAGCAGCTTAGATGAGGCAGCCTATGGCTACACCTTC
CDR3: CASSLDEAAYGYTF

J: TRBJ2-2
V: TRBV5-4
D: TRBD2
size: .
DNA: TGTGCCAGCAGCTTGGATAGCGGGGTGAACACCGGGGAGCTGTTTTTT
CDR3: CASSLDSGVNTGELFF

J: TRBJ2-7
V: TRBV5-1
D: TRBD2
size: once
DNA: TGCGCCAGCAGCTTGGTATCTAGCGGGGGGTCCAGCACCTACGAGCAGTACTTC
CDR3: CASSLVSSGGSSTYEQYF

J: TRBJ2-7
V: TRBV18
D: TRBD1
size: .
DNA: TGTGCCAGCTCACCGTCGGCAGGGGGCTACGAGCAGTACTTC
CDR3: CASSPSAGGYEQYF

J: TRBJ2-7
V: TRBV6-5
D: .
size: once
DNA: TGTGCCAGCCATCGGGGATACGAGCAGTACTTC
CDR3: CASHRGYEQYF

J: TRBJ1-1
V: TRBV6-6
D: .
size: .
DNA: TGTGCCAGCAGTCTTACTTATGGGGCTCGAGCTTTCTTT
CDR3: CASSLTYGARAFF

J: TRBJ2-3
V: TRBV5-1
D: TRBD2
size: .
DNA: TGCGCCAGCAGTACCTCGGGCGGGAGGCCAGATACGCAGTATTTT
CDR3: CASSTSGGRPDTQYF

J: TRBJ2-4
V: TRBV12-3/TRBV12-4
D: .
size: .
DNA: TGTGCCAGCACTGGCGACAGCAAAAACATTCAGTACTTC
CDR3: CASTGDSKNIQYF

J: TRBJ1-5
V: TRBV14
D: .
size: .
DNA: TGTGCCAGCAGCCTGGACAGAAATCAGCCCCAGCATTTT
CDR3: CASSLDRNQPQHF

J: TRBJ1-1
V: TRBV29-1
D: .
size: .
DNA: TGCAGCGTTGCCGCAGGGTGGGGAATGAACACTGAAGCTTTCTTT
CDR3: CSVAAGWGMNTEAFF

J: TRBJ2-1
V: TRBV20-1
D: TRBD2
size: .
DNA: TGCAGTGCTAGTGGACTAGCGGGAGCCAATGAGCAGTTCTTC
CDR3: CSASGLAGANEQFF

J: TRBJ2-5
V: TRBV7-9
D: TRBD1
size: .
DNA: TGTGCCAGCAGCTTAGTGACAGGGGCTGGAGAGACCCAGTACTTC
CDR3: CASSLVTGAGETQYF

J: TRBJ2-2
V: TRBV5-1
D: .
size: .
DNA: TGCGCCAGCAGTCTTTTACAGGTGACAACCGGGGAGCTGTTTTTT
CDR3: CASSLLQVTTGELFF

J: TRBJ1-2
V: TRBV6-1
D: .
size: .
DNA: TGTGCCAGCAGTGAAACGGGATTCAGCTATGGCTACACCTTC
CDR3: CASSETGFSYGYTF

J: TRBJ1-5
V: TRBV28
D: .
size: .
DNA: TGTGCCAGCAGCCCGGGTCAAACCTTGGGTCAGCCCCAGCATTTT
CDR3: CASSPGQTLGQPQHF

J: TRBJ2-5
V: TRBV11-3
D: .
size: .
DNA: TGTGCCAGCAGCTTAACGGGGGGCCGAGGGGAGACCCAGTACTTC
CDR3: CASSLTGGRGETQYF

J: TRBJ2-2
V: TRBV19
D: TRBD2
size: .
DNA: TGTGCCAGTAGTATTCGGCGGGAGGGCCCCGCCGGGGAGCTGTTTTTT
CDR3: CASSIRREGPAGELFF

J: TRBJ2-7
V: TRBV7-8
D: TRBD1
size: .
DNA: TGTGCCAGCAGCCAGCAAGGGGGCAACGAGCAGTACTTC
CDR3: CASSQQGGNEQYF

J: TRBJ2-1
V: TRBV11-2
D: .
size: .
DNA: TGTGTCAGCAGCTCCGGCCAGCGGGCGTACAATGAGCAGTTCTTC
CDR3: CVSSSGQRAYNEQFF

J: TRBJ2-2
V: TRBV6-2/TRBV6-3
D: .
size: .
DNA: TGTGCCAGCAGTTACTTATACACCGGGGAGCTGTTTTTT
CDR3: CASSYLYTGELFF

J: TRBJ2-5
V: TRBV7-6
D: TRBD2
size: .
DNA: TGTGCCAGCAGCCGACGACTAGCGGGGGGGCAAGAGACCCAGTACTTC
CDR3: CASSRRLAGGQETQYF

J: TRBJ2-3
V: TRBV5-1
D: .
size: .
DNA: TGCGCCAGCAGCCCCCCAGGTTTCACAGATACGCAGTATTTT
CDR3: CASSPPGFTDTQYF